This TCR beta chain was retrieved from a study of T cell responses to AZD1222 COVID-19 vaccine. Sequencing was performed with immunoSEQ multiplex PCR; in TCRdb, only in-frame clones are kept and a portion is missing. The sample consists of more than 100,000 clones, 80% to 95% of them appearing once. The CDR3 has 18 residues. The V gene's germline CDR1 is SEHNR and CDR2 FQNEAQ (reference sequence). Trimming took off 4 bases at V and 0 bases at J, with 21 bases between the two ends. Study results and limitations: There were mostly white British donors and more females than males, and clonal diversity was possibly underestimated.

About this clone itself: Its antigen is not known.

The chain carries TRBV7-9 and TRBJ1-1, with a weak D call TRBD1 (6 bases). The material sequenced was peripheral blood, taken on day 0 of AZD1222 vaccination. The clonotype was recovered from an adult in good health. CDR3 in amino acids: CASSSKLYADSLNTEAFF. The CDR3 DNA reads TGTGCCAGCAGCTCGAAACTATACGCGGACAGCCTGAACACTGAAGCTTTCTTT.